This TCR beta chain came from a study of T cells after yellow fever vaccination. As to this clonotype: Its antigen is unidentified.

They built TCR cDNA with 5'RACE template switching, a step that put in a universal primer site and UMIs. TCRdb passed the 5' RACE reads through MiXCR, listing each CDR3 protein once. Of 150,000 to 200,000 distinct CDR3 sequences listed, around 9.3% are singletons. V gave up 6 bases and J gave up 0 bases, with 14 bases separating them. The CDR3 sequence is 16 residues long. Germline CDR1 is MNHEY and CDR2 is SVGAGI. Study-level points and caveats: Shared CD4/CD8 clonotypes were a small share, likely from convergent recombination. Post-booster repertoires again held most primary-vaccination clones (just under 97% CD4, 75% to 90% CD8). By day 5 rather than day 15, the secondary response had peaked, though it was weaker.

The source material was CD8+ T cells sorted from PBMCs, sampled 45 days after the yellow fever booster vaccination. The receptor's source is a man in his late teens or twenties who received the YFV17D yellow fever vaccine. The chain uses TRBV6-5 and TRBJ2-2, with D maybe TRBD1 (6 bases). The CDR3 sequence: CASSYGGGANTGELFF. In nucleotides, the CDR3 is TGTGCCAGCAGCTACGGTGGGGGCGCGAACACCGGGGAGCTGTTTTTT.